These 12 T cell receptor beta chains came from one sample sequenced in a study of blood T cell repertoires in COVID-19. Profiled with immunoSEQ multiplex PCR; TCRdb holds only in-frame clones, not every one. The sample lists under 400,000 clones, more than 70% occurring once. The specimen sequenced was PBMCs or T cells enriched from blood (not recorded which). The receptor source for this set is a woman aged 25 to 39 who had been exposed to COVID-19.

J is TRBJ1-2 and V is TRBV9; the match to TRBD1 covers 7 bases. After removal of 2 bases from V and 6 bases from J, the junction contained 4 bases not matched to a gene. Germline V CDR1 and CDR2: SGDLS, YYNGEE. The CDR3 length is 13 residues. Here the CDR3 reads CASSVQGGNGYTF. CDR3 nucleotide sequence: TGTGCCAGCAGCGTCCAGGGGGGTAATGGCTACACCTTC.

CDR3 coding DNA: TGTGCCAGCTCACCCTCGGGGGGGGACACTGAAGCTTTCTTT. As protein: CASSPSGGDTEAFF. The J gene is TRBJ1-1, the V gene TRBV18, with D maybe TRBD1 (5 bases). The CDR3 loop spans 14 amino acids. V lost 3 bases and J 3 bases, leaving 11 bases between the germline ends. From germline, CDR1 is KGHSH and CDR2 LQKENI.

This rearrangement joins TRBV24-1 to TRBJ2-3, with 7 bases aligning to TRBD1. Per germline, CDR1 KGHDR and CDR2 SFDVKD. CDR3 length: 16 amino acids. Losses at the gene ends were 1 base for V and 1 base for J; bases not matched to a gene: 4. This CDR3 is CATSDLPGTGTDTQYF. The CDR3 DNA is TGTGCCACCAGTGATTTACCAGGGACAGGCACAGATACGCAGTATTTT.

The chain recombines TRBV7-2 with TRBJ1-5; D gene ambiguous. The CDR3 totals 15 residues. V was cut by 0 bases and J by 3 bases, with 9 bases left in between. Germline V gives CDR1 SGHTA, CDR2 FQGNSA. Here the CDR3 reads CASSLAGSLNQPQHF. CDR3 bases: TGTGCCAGCAGCTTAGCGGGGAGCCTCAATCAGCCCCAGCATTTT.

The V and J genes are TRBV14 and TRBJ1-1, with a weak D call TRBD1 (6 bases). Germline V gene lookup returns CDR1 SGHDN and CDR2 FVKESK. V was clipped by 4 bases and J by 3 bases, with 21 bases between them. CDR3 length equals 17 residues. The CDR3 spells CASSPTHPQGIDTEAFF. The DNA of the CDR3 is TGTGCCAGCAGCCCTACCCACCCACAGGGCATCGACACTGAAGCTTTCTTT. The full variable domain, completed using reference TRBV14 and TRBJ1-1, is EAGVTQFPSHSVIEKGQTVTLRCDPISGHDNLYWYRRVMGKEIKFLLHFVKESKQDESGMPNNRFLAERTGGTYSTLKVQPAELEDSGVYFCASSPTHPQGIDTEAFFGQGTRLTVV.

This chain links TRBV7-6 with TRBJ2-2; 8 bases align to TRBD2. The CDR3 consists of 15 residues. V dropped 3 bases and J dropped 6; count of bases not matched to a gene: 6. The germline V gene encodes CDR1 SGHVS and CDR2 FNYEAQ. This chain's CDR3 is CASSLSGSVSGELFF. In DNA form, the CDR3 reads TGTGCCAGCAGCTTGAGCGGGAGTGTCTCCGGGGAGCTGTTTTTT.

J is TRBJ2-2 and V is TRBV11-2; the match to TRBD2 covers 9 bases. The CDR3 runs 17 residues. With 5 bases clipped from V and 1 base from J, the junction kept 8 bases outside the gene matches. CDR1 SGHAT and CDR2 FQNNGV come from the germline V gene. The CDR3 reads CASSPPTSGWNTGELFF. The CDR3 DNA sequence: TGTGCCAGCAGCCCGCCGACTAGCGGCTGGAACACCGGGGAGCTGTTTTTT.

The chain combines TRBV19 with TRBJ2-7; TRBD1 is a possible D gene (6 bases). This CDR3 spans 13 amino acids. Germline V gene lookup returns CDR1 LNHDA and CDR2 SQIVND (reference sequence). V lost 4 bases, J lost 3 bases, and 10 bases lay in between. CDR3 sequence (DNA): TGTGCCAGTAGTAGGGTACAGGGCTACGAGCAGTACTTC. This sequence encodes CASSRVQGYEQYF.

The V call is TRBV9, the J call TRBJ2-2; 11 bases match TRBD2. CDR1 is SGDLS and CDR2 is YYNGEE in the germline V gene. There are 16 residues in the CDR3. V shed 4 bases, J shed 4 bases, and the junction held 6 bases outside the gene matches. The CDR3 DNA sequence: TGTGCCAGCAGCCCCTGGGGACTAGCGGCCACCGGGGAGCTGTTTTTT. This gives the protein CASSPWGLAATGELFF.

The chain is built from TRBV28 and TRBJ2-1, with 9 bases aligning to TRBD1. The CDR3 extends over 15 amino acids. Trimming at V came to 2 bases and at J to 9 bases, leaving 8 bases not matched to a gene. CDR1 is MDHEN and CDR2 is SYDVKM in the germline V gene. CDR3 amino acids: CASSLSSGQGGEQFF. CDR3 in DNA: TGTGCCAGCAGTTTAAGCTCGGGACAGGGCGGTGAGCAGTTCTTC.

The CDR3 protein is CASSYQTGQGAYEQYF. The DNA of the CDR3 is TGTGCCAGCAGTTACCAAACGGGACAGGGGGCCTACGAGCAGTACTTC. V gene TRBV6-5 combines with J gene TRBJ2-7; 11 nucleotides align to TRBD1. The CDR3 runs 16 residues. CDR1 MNHEY and CDR2 SVGAGI come from the germline V gene. Germline trimming cut 2 bases from V and 2 bases from J; bases unmatched to any gene: 5.

V and J are TRBV3-1 (or the pseudogene TRBV3-2) and TRBJ1-4; 8 nucleotides align to TRBD1. Per germline, CDR1 LGHDT and CDR2 YNNKEL (reference sequence). This CDR3 region has 15 residues. J was trimmed by 7 bases and V by 4 bases; bases with no gene match: 8. The chain's CDR3 is CASSLTSGGGEKLFF. CDR3 nucleotide sequence: TGTGCCAGCAGCCTTACCTCAGGGGGCGGTGAAAAACTGTTTTTT.